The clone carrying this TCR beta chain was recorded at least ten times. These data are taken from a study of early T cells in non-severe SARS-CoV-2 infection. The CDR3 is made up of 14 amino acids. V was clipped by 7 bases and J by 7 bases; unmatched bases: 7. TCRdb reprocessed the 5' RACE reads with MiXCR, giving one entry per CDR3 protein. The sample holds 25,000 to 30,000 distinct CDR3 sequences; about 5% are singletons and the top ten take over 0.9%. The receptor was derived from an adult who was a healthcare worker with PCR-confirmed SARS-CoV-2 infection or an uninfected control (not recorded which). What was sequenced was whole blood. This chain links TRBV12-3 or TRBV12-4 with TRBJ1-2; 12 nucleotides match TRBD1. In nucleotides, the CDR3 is TGTGCCAGCAACTGGGGACAGGGGGCAGGTGGCTACACCTTC. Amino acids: CASNWGQGAGGYTF.